One sample yielded the 9 T cell receptor beta chains listed below, sequenced in a study of T cell responses to AZD1222 COVID-19 vaccine. Clones were read by immunoSEQ multiplex PCR, and TCRdb kept only the in-frame ones, dropping some. In the table there are some 180,000 clones, about nine tenths of which are singletons. This sample comprised peripheral blood, obtained 28 days after the second AZD1222 dose. These receptors all stem from an adult who received the AZD1222 COVID-19 vaccine.

This rearrangement joins TRBV29-1 to TRBJ2-7; D may be TRBD1 (6 bases). CDR1 and CDR2 from the germline V gene are SQVTM and ANQGSEA. Trimming left V 4 bases short and J 4 bases short, with 14 bases between. This CDR3 comprises 13 residues. The CDR3 coding sequence is TGCAGCGTTGGGTGGGACACTTTTTACGAGCAGTACTTC. The encoded protein is CSVGWDTFYEQYF.

This chain joins TRBV6-5 and TRBJ2-5; maybe TRBD2 (5 bases). Germline lookup yields CDR1 MNHEY and CDR2 SVGAGI. The V end was cut by 7 bases, the J end by 4 bases, with 10 bases between. The CDR3 totals 12 residues. CDR3 DNA sequence: TGTGCCAGCACTCCCGGAGGAGAGACCCAGTACTTC. Its translation: CASTPGGETQYF.

The chain links TRBV19 to TRBJ2-7; D might be TRBD2 (5 bases). Trimming shortened V by 5 bases and J by 5 bases, and 19 bases separated the two germline ends. CDR3 length: 15 amino acids. Germline V CDR1 and CDR2: LNHDA, SQIVND (reference sequence). The CDR3 DNA sequence: TGTGCCAGTAGTCCCCAGGCTAGCCGGGCGAACGAGCAGTACTTC. This codes for CASSPQASRANEQYF.

V is TRBV27 and J is TRBJ1-4; TRBD1 agrees at 7 bases. CDR1 MNHEY and CDR2 SMNVEV come from the germline V gene (reference sequence). J lost 8 bases, V lost 5 bases, and 5 bases had no gene match. The CDR3 is 13 amino acids. CDR3 sequence (DNA): TGTGCCAGCAGTAAGTACAGGGGCGAAAAACTGTTTTTT. Its translation is CASSKYRGEKLFF.

The chain is built from TRBV21-1 and TRBJ1-2; the table's D call TRBD1 went unverified against the DNA. TRBV21-1 is a pseudogene locus. This CDR3 has 15 amino acids. The chain's CDR3 is CASSKPDRVSVGYTF. The CDR3, as DNA: TGTGCCAGCAGCAAACCAGACAGGGTCTCAGTTGGCTACACCTTC.

The rearrangement joins TRBV7-2 to TRBJ2-1; D may be TRBD1 (5 bases). Germline V gene data show CDR1 as SGHTA and CDR2 as FQGNSA. The ends were cut back, 5 bases at V and 6 bases at J, with 14 bases in the middle. This CDR3 comprises 14 residues. The CDR3 coding sequence is TGTGCCAGCAGCCCCAGGGTGTGGGGCAATGAGCAGTTCTTC. Protein: CASSPRVWGNEQFF.

The chain has TRBV9 and TRBJ1-2; TRBD1 aligns across 10 bases. Germline assignment: CDR1 SGDLS and CDR2 YYNGEE. Trimming cost V 0 bases and J 0 bases; bases outside gene matches: 2. The CDR3 sequence is 16 residues long. The CDR3: CASSVGGTGANYGYTF. In DNA, the CDR3 is TGTGCCAGCAGCGTAGGGGGGACAGGGGCTAACTATGGCTACACCTTC. The full variable domain, rest sourced from reference TRBV9 and TRBJ1-2, is DSGVTQTPKHLITATGQRVTLRCSPRSGDLSVYWYQQSLDQGLQFLIQYYNGEERAKGNILERFSAQQFPDLHSELNLSSLELGDSALYFCASSVGGTGANYGYTFGSGTRLTVV.

This chain links TRBV5-1 with TRBJ1-2; 7 bases align to TRBD1. The CDR3 is 15 residues long. Germline V CDR1 and CDR2: SGHRS, YFSETQ. With 4 bases clipped from V and 5 bases from J, the junction kept 11 bases outside the gene matches. The CDR3 sequence: CASSTAGTAIYGYTF. Written as DNA, the CDR3 is TGCGCCAGCAGCACCGCCGGGACAGCTATTTATGGCTACACCTTC.

V is TRBV6-5 and J is TRBJ1-5; the match to TRBD1 covers 7 bases. Trimming took 6 bases from V and 3 from J; bases not matched to a gene: 8. The CDR3 consists of 15 residues. From germline, CDR1 is MNHEY and CDR2 SVGAGI. The CDR3 DNA reads as TGTGCCAGCAGGGGAGGTCAGGGGGACAATCAGCCCCAGCATTTT. Translation gives CASRGGQGDNQPQHF.